Only a few counts were recorded for the clone carrying this T cell receptor (beta chain). The sample is drawn from a study of blood T cells in healthy people across ages. Trimming at V came to 5 bases and at J to 1 base, leaving 14 bases not matched to a gene. CDR1 is SNHLY and CDR2 is FYNNEI in the germline V gene. The CDR3 runs to 19 residues. A second PCR, run for about 6 to 11 cycles, used a sample-barcoded 5' primer plus a J-beta primer mix. TCRdb re-derived calls from the 5' RACE reads in MiXCR, one entry per CDR3 protein. The top ten clones hold 3% to 4% of a sample with 500,000 to 650,000 distinct CDR3 sequences, about 27% of them seen once. The data also belong to a second study, concerning T cells of mothers and their children. From that study: Every mother supplied over 9 million TCR beta CDR3 reads and every child 2.5 million to 3.5 million. There were no persistent microchimeric T cell clones detected.

The TCR comes from a boy aged 2 to 9 in good health. This chain connects TRBV2 to TRBJ2-1; 10 bases map to TRBD2. What was sequenced was blood. For the CDR3, the DNA is TGTGCCAGCAGTTCGCCCACTAGCGGGACTGACCGATCCTACAATGAGCAGTTCTTC. Protein sequence: CASSSPTSGTDRSYNEQFF.